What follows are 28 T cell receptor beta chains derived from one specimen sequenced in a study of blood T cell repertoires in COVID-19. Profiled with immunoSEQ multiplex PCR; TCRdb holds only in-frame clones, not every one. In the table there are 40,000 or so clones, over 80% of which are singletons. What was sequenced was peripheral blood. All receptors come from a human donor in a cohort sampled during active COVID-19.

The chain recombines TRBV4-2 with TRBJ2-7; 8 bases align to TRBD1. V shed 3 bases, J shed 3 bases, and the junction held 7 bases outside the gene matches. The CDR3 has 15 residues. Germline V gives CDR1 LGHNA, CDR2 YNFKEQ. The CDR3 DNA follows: TGTGCCAGCAGCCAGGGTAACGGACAGGGCTACGAGCAGTACTTC. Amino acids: CASSQGNGQGYEQYF.

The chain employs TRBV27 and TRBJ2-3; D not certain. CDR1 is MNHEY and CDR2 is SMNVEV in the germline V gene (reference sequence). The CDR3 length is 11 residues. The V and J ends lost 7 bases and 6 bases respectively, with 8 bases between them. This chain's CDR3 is CASTFLDTQYF. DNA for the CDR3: TGTGCCAGCACGTTCTTGGATACGCAGTATTTT.

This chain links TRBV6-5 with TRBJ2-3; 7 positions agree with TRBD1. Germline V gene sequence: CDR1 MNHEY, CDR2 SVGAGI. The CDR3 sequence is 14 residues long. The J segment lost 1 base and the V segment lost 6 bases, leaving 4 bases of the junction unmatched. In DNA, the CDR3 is TGTGCCAGCAGAAGGGGGCCCGGCACAGATACGCAGTATTTT. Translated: CASRRGPGTDTQYF.

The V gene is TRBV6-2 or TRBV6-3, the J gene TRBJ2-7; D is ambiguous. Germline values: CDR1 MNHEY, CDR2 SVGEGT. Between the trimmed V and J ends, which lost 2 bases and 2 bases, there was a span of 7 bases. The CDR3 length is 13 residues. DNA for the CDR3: TGTGCCAGCAGTTACCCACAAGCCTACGAGCAGTACTTC. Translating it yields CASSYPQAYEQYF.

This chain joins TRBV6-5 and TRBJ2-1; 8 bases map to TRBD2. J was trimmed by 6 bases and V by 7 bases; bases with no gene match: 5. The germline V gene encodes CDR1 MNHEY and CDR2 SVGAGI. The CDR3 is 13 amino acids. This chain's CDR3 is CASIPGGGNEQFF. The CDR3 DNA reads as TGTGCCAGCATCCCGGGGGGGGGCAATGAGCAGTTCTTC.

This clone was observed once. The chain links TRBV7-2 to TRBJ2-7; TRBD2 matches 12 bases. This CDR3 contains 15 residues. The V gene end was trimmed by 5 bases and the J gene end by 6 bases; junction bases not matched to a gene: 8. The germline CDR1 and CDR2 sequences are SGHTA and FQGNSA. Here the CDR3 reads CASSASGRARGEQYF. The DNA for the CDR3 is TGTGCCAGCAGCGCTAGCGGGAGGGCCAGGGGCGAGCAGTACTTC.

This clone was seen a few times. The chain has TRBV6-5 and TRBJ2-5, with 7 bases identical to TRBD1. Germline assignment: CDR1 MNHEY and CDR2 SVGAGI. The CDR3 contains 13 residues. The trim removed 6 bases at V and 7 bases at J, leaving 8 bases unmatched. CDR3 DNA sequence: TGTGCCAGCAGCCCCGACAGGGAGTCGACCCAGTACTTC. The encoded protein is CASSPDRESTQYF.

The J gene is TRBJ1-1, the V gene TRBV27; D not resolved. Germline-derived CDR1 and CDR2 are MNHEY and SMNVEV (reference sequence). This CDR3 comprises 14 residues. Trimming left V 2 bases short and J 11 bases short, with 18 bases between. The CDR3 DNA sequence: TGTGCCAGCAGTTTAGCCGGCTTGGGCACGAGTGCTTTCTTT. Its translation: CASSLAGLGTSAFF.

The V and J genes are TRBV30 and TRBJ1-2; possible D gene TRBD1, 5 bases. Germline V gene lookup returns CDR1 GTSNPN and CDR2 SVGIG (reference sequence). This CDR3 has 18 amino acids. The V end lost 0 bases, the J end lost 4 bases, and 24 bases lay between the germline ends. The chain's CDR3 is CAWSVSIFGTKVGYGYTF. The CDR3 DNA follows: TGTGCCTGGAGTGTATCGATCTTTGGGACTAAAGTCGGCTATGGCTACACCTTC.

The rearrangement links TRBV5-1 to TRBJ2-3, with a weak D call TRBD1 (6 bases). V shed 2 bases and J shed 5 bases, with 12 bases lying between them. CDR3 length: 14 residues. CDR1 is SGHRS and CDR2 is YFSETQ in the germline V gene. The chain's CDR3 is CASSFRGALDTQYF. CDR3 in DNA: TGCGCCAGCAGCTTCAGGGGTGCGTTAGATACGCAGTATTTT.

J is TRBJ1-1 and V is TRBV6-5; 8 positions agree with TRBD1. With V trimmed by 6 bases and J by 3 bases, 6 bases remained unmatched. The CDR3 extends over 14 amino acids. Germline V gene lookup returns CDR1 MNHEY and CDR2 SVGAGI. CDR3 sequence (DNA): TGTGCCAGCAGCCCCCGGGACAGGTACACTGAAGCTTTCTTT. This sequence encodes CASSPRDRYTEAFF.

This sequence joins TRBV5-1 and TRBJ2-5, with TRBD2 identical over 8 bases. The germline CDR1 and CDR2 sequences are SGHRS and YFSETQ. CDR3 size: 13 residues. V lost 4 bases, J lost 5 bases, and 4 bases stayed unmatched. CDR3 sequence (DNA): TGCGCCAGCAGCAGCGGGAGACGGGAGACCCAGTACTTC. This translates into CASSSGRRETQYF.

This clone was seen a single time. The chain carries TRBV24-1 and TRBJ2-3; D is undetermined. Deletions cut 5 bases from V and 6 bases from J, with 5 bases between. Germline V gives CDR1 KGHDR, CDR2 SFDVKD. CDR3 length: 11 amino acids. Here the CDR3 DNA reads TGTGCCACCAGTGTTCGGGATACGCAGTATTTT. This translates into CATSVRDTQYF.

The CDR3 region is CASSDTSGRTSYEQYF. The CDR3 bases are TGTGCCAGCAGTGACACTAGCGGGAGGACCTCCTACGAGCAGTACTTC. The chain combines TRBV25-1 with TRBJ2-7, with 12 bases that match TRBD2. The CDR3 totals 16 residues. J gave up 0 bases and V 3 bases, and 3 bases lay outside the gene matches. Looked up from germline, CDR1 is MGHDK and CDR2 is SYGVNS.

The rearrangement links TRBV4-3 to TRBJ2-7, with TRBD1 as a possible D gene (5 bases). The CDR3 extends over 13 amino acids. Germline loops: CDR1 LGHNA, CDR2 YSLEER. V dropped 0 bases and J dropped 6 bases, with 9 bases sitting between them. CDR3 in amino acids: CASSQDQGTEQYF. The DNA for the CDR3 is TGCGCCAGCAGCCAAGATCAGGGCACCGAGCAGTACTTC.

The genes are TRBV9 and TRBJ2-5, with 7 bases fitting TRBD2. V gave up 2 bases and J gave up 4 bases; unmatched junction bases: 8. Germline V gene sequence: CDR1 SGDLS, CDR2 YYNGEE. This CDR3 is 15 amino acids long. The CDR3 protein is CASSVQRGKGETQYF. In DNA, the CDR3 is TGTGCCAGCAGCGTGCAGCGGGGAAAAGGAGAGACCCAGTACTTC.

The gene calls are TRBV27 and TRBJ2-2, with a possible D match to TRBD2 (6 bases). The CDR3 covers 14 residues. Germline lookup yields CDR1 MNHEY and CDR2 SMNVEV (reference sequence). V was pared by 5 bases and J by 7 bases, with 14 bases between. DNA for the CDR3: TGTGCCAGCAGTATGGGGAGGAAAAGCGGGGAGCTGTTTTTT. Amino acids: CASSMGRKSGELFF.

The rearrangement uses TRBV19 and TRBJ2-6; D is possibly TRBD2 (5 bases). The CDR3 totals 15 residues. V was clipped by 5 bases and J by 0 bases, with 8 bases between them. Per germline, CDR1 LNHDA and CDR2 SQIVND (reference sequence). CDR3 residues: CASSSGVSGANVLTF. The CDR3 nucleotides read TGTGCCAGTAGTTCCGGGGTCTCTGGGGCCAACGTCCTGACTTTC.

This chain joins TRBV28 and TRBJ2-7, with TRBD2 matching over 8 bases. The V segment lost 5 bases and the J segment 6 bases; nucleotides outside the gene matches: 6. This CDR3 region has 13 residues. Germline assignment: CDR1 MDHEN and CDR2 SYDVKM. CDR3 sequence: CASSLVRGGEQYF. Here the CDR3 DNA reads TGTGCCAGCAGTCTAGTCCGGGGGGGCGAGCAGTACTTC.

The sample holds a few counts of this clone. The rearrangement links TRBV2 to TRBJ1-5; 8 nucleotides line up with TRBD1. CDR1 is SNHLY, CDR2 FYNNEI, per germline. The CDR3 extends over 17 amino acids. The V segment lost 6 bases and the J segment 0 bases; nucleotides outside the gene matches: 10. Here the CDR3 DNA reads TGTGCCAGCAGACCTTCTCCCGGGACAGGTAGCAATCAGCCCCAGCATTTT. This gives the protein CASRPSPGTGSNQPQHF.

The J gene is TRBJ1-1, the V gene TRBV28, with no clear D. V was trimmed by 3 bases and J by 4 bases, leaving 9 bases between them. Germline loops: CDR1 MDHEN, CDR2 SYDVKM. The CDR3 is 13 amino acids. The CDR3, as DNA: TGTGCCAGCAGTTTTCTAAGAGGCACTGAAGCTTTCTTT. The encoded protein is CASSFLRGTEAFF.

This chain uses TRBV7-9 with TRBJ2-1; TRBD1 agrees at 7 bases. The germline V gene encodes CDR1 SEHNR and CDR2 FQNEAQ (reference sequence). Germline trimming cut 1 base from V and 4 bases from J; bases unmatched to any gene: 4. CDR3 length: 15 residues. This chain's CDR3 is CASSLGLQGYNEQFF. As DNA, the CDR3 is TGTGCCAGCAGCTTAGGCTTACAGGGGTACAATGAGCAGTTCTTC.

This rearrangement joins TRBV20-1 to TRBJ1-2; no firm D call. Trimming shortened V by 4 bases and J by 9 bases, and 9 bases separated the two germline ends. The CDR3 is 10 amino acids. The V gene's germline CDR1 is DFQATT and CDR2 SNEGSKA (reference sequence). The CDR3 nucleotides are TGCAGTGCTACGGGGTCGCGCTACACCTTC. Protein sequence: CSATGSRYTF.

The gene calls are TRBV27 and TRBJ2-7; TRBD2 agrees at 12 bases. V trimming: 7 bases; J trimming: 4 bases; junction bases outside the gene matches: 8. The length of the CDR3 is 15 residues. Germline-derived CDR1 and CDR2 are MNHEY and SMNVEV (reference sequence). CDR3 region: CASKVLAGGTYEQYF. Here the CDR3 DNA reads TGTGCCAGCAAAGTGCTAGCGGGAGGGACATACGAGCAGTACTTC.

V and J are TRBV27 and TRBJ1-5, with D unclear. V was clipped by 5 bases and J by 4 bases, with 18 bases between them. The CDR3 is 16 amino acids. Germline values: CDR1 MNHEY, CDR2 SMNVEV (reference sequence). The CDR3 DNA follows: TGTGCCAGCAGTCTCTCCTCTCGCCAGCGGAATCAGCCCCAGCATTTT. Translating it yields CASSLSSRQRNQPQHF.

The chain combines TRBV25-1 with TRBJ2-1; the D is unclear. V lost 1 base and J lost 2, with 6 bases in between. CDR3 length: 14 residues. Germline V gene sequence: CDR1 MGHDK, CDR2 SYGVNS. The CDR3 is CASSELAPYNEQFF. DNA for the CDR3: TGTGCCAGCAGTGAATTGGCACCCTACAATGAGCAGTTCTTC.

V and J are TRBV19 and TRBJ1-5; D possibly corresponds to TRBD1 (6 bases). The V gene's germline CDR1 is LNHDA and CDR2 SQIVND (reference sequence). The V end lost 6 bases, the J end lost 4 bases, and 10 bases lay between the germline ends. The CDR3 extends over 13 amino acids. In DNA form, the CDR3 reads TGTGCCAGTAGGAGGGGACAAAATCAGCCCCAGCATTTT. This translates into CASRRGQNQPQHF.

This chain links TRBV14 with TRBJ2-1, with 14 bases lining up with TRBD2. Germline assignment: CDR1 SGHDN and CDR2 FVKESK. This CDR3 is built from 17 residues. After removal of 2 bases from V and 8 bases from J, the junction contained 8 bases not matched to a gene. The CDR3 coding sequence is TGTGCCAGCAGCCAACAACCCGGACTAGCGGGAGGAGATGAGCAGTTCTTC. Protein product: CASSQQPGLAGGDEQFF.